These 17 T cell receptor beta chains were sequenced from one sample in a study of cytomegalovirus exposure and HLA in healthy donors. TCRdb's copy holds only in-frame clones and misses some; the assay was immunoSEQ multiplex PCR. The top ten hold around 1.7% of the sample, which has about 64,000 clones, around 89% seen once. The sequenced material came from PBMCs. The receptors stem from a woman aged 18 to 35 in good health and CMV-seronegative.

This clone was seen only once. The chain combines TRBV7-9 with TRBJ2-1, with D unresolved. Germline values: CDR1 SEHNR, CDR2 FQNEAQ (reference sequence). This CDR3 contains 18 residues. The germline V and J ends were trimmed by 1 base and 4 bases, with 20 bases remaining between them. CDR3 nucleotides: TGTGCCAGCAGCTTAGTTGTTAACTGGCGCCTAGATTACAATGAGCAGTTCTTC. Residues: CASSLVVNWRLDYNEQFF.

The chain is built from TRBV9 and TRBJ2-3, with 11 nucleotides matching TRBD2. V was clipped by 4 bases and J by 4 bases; unmatched bases: 5. The CDR3 extends over 15 amino acids. Germline CDR1 and CDR2: SGDLS and YYNGEE. The CDR3 DNA reads as TGTGCCAGCAGCATTAGCGGGGGGGGTGCAGATACGCAGTATTTT. Amino acid sequence: CASSISGGGADTQYF.

The chain combines TRBV7-3 with TRBJ1-1, with D tentatively TRBD1 (5 bases). CDR1 and CDR2 from the germline V gene are SGHTA and FQGTGA. V was pared by 4 bases and J by 6 bases, with 12 bases between. This CDR3 contains 13 residues. CDR3 in DNA: TGTGCCAGCAGCTACGGTGGGGACTCTGAAGCTTTCTTT. Amino acid sequence: CASSYGGDSEAFF.

This chain joins TRBV27 and TRBJ1-5, with a weak D call TRBD1 (5 bases). The CDR3 is made up of 14 amino acids. CDR1 MNHEY and CDR2 SMNVEV come from the germline V gene (reference sequence). Trimming pared 5 bases from V and 7 bases from J, leaving 15 bases between. The CDR3 spells CASSSRSGWQPQHF. In DNA, the CDR3 is TGTGCCAGCAGTAGTCGGTCAGGGTGGCAGCCCCAGCATTTT.

Only a few counts were recorded for this clone. V and J are TRBV29-1 and TRBJ1-1; weak D call: TRBD1 (6 bases). The CDR3 extends over 13 amino acids. V lost 4 bases and J lost 1, with 10 bases in between. In germline, CDR1 is SQVTM, CDR2 ANQGSEA. The CDR3 DNA reads as TGCAGCGTTGGCAGGGGACGGAACACTGAAGCTTTCTTT. This encodes CSVGRGRNTEAFF.

The chain has TRBV6-4 and TRBJ2-7; 7 nucleotides line up with TRBD1. This CDR3 spans 14 amino acids. Germline V gene lookup returns CDR1 MRHNA and CDR2 SNTAGT. Losses at the gene ends were 10 bases for V and 4 bases for J; bases not matched to a gene: 13. CDR3 sequence reads: CATNFGTEEYEQYF. The CDR3 nucleotides read TGTGCCACCAACTTCGGGACAGAAGAATACGAGCAGTACTTC.

In its sample, this clone was seen a few times. The chain uses TRBV19 and TRBJ2-1; 11 bases are shared with TRBD2. The germline CDR1 and CDR2 sequences are LNHDA and SQIVND (reference sequence). V dropped 5 bases and J dropped 3; count of bases not matched to a gene: 3. The CDR3 sequence is 15 residues long. The CDR3 sequence: CASSSGTSGYNEQFF. CDR3 nucleotides: TGTGCCAGTAGTTCCGGGACTAGCGGCTACAATGAGCAGTTCTTC.

The chain joins TRBV7-2 to TRBJ2-2; D is unclear. Germline CDR1 reads SGHTA; CDR2 reads FQGNSA. V was shortened by 3 bases and J by 0 bases, with 2 bases between the two germline ends. CDR3 length equals 13 residues. CDR3 sequence (DNA): TGTGCCAGCAGCTTCTCGAACACCGGGGAGCTGTTTTTT. As protein: CASSFSNTGELFF.

The genes are TRBV27 and TRBJ2-2; 9 bases match TRBD1. The CDR3 runs 15 residues. Germline trimming cut 6 bases from V and 8 bases from J; bases unmatched to any gene: 10. Germline CDR1 MNHEY, CDR2 SMNVEV (reference sequence). This CDR3 is CASRTTGGLSGELFF. The CDR3 DNA reads TGTGCCAGCAGGACAACAGGGGGCTTATCGGGGGAGCTGTTTTTT.

This sequence joins TRBV6-6 and TRBJ2-1, with 8 bases fitting TRBD2. The junction had 1 base not matched to a gene; V was cut back by 0 bases and J by 3 bases. CDR1 MNHNY and CDR2 SVGAGI come from the germline V gene (reference sequence). This CDR3 is 15 amino acids long. Written as DNA, the CDR3 is TGTGCCAGCAGTTACTCCAGCGGGAGCTACAATGAGCAGTTCTTC. It translates to CASSYSSGSYNEQFF.

The chain combines TRBV6-6 with TRBJ1-2; 8 bases map to TRBD1. This CDR3 has 13 amino acids. The V gene's germline CDR1 is MNHNY and CDR2 SVGAGI (reference sequence). Losses at the gene ends were 5 bases for V and 3 bases for J; bases not matched to a gene: 2. In DNA form, the CDR3 reads TGTGCCAGCAGTAAACAGGGGGACTATGGCTACACCTTC. Protein sequence: CASSKQGDYGYTF.

V is TRBV6-1 and J is TRBJ2-5; TRBD1 aligns across 8 bases. There are 15 residues in the CDR3. Trimming removed 5 bases from V and 5 bases from J; junction bases left unmatched: 10. Germline V lookup: CDR1 MNHNS, CDR2 SASEGT. DNA for the CDR3: TGTGCCAGCAGTCGGGACAGGCTTAGTCGGGAGACCCAGTACTTC. Its translation: CASSRDRLSRETQYF.

The chain uses TRBV6-1 and TRBJ1-6; 7 bases are shared with TRBD1. The V gene end was trimmed by 5 bases and the J gene end by 10 bases; junction bases not matched to a gene: 11. Germline CDR1 is MNHNS and CDR2 is SASEGT. The CDR3 totals 15 residues. For the CDR3, the DNA is TGTGCCAGCAGTCCGGAACAGGGGCTGAACTCACCCCTCCACTTT. This encodes CASSPEQGLNSPLHF.

J is TRBJ2-3 and V is TRBV7-2; TRBD1 matches at 7 bases. V shed 9 bases and J 2 bases; nucleotides not matched to a gene: 8. The germline V gene encodes CDR1 SGHTA and CDR2 FQGNSA. The length of the CDR3 is 14 residues. DNA for the CDR3: TGTGCCAGTAGACGGGACAGAGACACAGATACGCAGTATTTT. It specifies CASRRDRDTDTQYF.

This clone occurred a few times. The V gene is TRBV29-1, the J gene TRBJ1-2, with D possibly matching TRBD1 (5 bases). Trimming stripped 3 bases from V and 4 bases from J, with 9 bases between. The germline CDR1 and CDR2 sequences are SQVTM and ANQGSEA. CDR3 length equals 12 residues. Written as DNA, the CDR3 is TGCAGCGTTGACCAGGGCGGCTATGGCTACACCTTC. Translating it yields CSVDQGGYGYTF.

This clone appeared a few times. This chain connects TRBV18 to TRBJ1-5, with D possibly matching TRBD1 (5 bases). Germline values: CDR1 KGHSH, CDR2 LQKENI. Trimming stripped 6 bases from V and 2 bases from J, with 8 bases between. CDR3 length: 13 amino acids. CDR3 coding DNA: TGTGCCAGCTCCGTACAGGGCAATCAGCCCCAGCATTTT. Residues: CASSVQGNQPQHF.

V usage is TRBV28 and J usage is TRBJ2-1, with 10 bases lining up with TRBD2. The germline V gene has CDR1 MDHEN and CDR2 SYDVKM. Trimming cost V 2 bases and J 7 bases; bases outside gene matches: 5. The CDR3 loop spans 15 amino acids. Here the CDR3 DNA reads TGTGCCAGCAGTTTAATGGGACTAGCGCCAAATGAGCAGTTCTTC. Translation gives CASSLMGLAPNEQFF.